Below, 11 T cell receptor beta chains from the same sample are listed, as sequenced in a study of early T cells in non-severe SARS-CoV-2 infection. TCRdb used MiXCR to reprocess the 5' RACE reads, holding one entry per CDR3 protein. The data hold some 45,000 distinct CDR3 sequences, with roughly 7.3% observed a single time. The sample was whole blood. Receptors were obtained from an adult who was a healthcare worker with PCR-confirmed SARS-CoV-2 infection or an uninfected control (not recorded which).

This clonotype was found many times. The chain couples TRBV2 to TRBJ2-3; possible D gene TRBD2, 6 bases. The V end lost 7 bases, the J end lost 4 bases, and 18 bases lay between the germline ends. The germline V gene has CDR1 SNHLY and CDR2 FYNNEI. CDR3 size: 15 residues. The CDR3 coding sequence is TGTGCCAGCATTATTGTGGACTATGCCCCAGATACGCAGTATTTT. Translating it yields CASIIVDYAPDTQYF.

About this clonotype: A read error may be the cause here, since a much bigger clone is one base away. The gene calls are TRBV5-4 and TRBJ2-7; the D call may be TRBD1 or TRBD2 (5 bases each). The CDR3 extends over 14 amino acids. CDR1 and CDR2 from the germline V gene are SGHNT and YYREEE (reference sequence). V was shortened by 5 bases and J by 3 bases, with 15 bases between the two germline ends. CDR3 sequence: CASSFREGNYEQYF. CDR3 sequence (DNA): TGTGCCAGCAGTTTTCGCGAGGGGAACTACGAGCAGTACTTC.

This clonotype was observed many times. The chain uses TRBV28 and TRBJ2-4; D is unclear. The germline V gene has CDR1 MDHEN and CDR2 SYDVKM. This CDR3 region has 15 residues. Trimming cost V 8 bases and J 0 bases, with 14 bases left between them. CDR3 DNA sequence: TGTGCCAGCGGTACACCCGCTGTAGCCAAAAACATTCAGTACTTC. It specifies CASGTPAVAKNIQYF.

This clonotype has just a few counts. The V call is TRBV20-1, the J call TRBJ2-7; D is perhaps TRBD1 (7 bases). The CDR3 runs 13 residues. The ends were cut back, 3 bases at V and 6 bases at J, with 15 bases in the middle. CDR1 is DFQATT, CDR2 SNEGSKA, per germline (reference sequence). The CDR3 bases are TGCAGTGCTAGGGCGACAGGGACTGGCGAGCAGTACTTC. Translating it yields CSARATGTGEQYF.

This clonotype occurred a few times. The chain links TRBV12-3 or TRBV12-4 to TRBJ2-1; TRBD2 might be the D (5 bases). This CDR3 has 18 residues. V lost 5 bases to trimming and J lost 8 bases, with 28 bases between them. CDR3 DNA: TGTGCCAGCAGTACCATAGCGCTAGTTAACCCCCTACACTATGAGCAGTTCTTC. Protein sequence: CASSTIALVNPLHYEQFF.

In this sample, this clonotype turned up many times. This chain links TRBV7-8 with TRBJ2-1, with 9 bases matching TRBD1. This CDR3 spans 15 amino acids. After removal of 6 bases from V and 2 bases from J, the junction contained 5 bases not matched to a gene. Germline V gene lookup returns CDR1 SGHVS and CDR2 FQNEAQ. CDR3 nucleotide sequence: TGTGCCAGCAGACGCCGGGACAGGGCCTACAATGAGCAGTTCTTC. This sequence encodes CASRRRDRAYNEQFF.

The table lists this clonotype with a few counts. The chain has TRBV7-8 and TRBJ2-7; 8 bases match TRBD2. The length of the CDR3 is 14 residues. The V segment lost 2 bases and the J segment 4 bases; nucleotides outside the gene matches: 4. The germline V gene encodes CDR1 SGHVS and CDR2 FQNEAQ. The CDR3 loop reads CASSLSGGLYEQYF. CDR3 in DNA: TGTGCCAGCAGCTTAAGCGGGGGTTTATACGAGCAGTACTTC. The whole variable domain, remainder taken from reference TRBV7-8 and TRBJ2-7, is GAGVSQSPRYKVAKRGQDVALRCDPISGHVSLFWYQQALGQGPEFLTYFQNEAQLDKSGLPSDRFFAERPEGSVSTLKIQRTQQEDSAVYLCASSLSGGLYEQYFGPGTRLTVT.

The sample holds a few counts of this clonotype. The chain has TRBV9 and TRBJ2-5; possible D gene TRBD2, 5 bases. Germline assignment: CDR1 SGDLS and CDR2 YYNGEE. Trimming stripped 0 bases from V and 5 bases from J, with 11 bases between. The CDR3 runs to 14 residues. The CDR3 nucleotides read TGTGCCAGCAGCGTAGCTAGCCTCGCGGAGACCCAGTACTTC. This translates into CASSVASLAETQYF.

This clonotype was seen many times. The rearrangement uses TRBV5-1 and TRBJ2-5; tentative D call: TRBD2 (5 bases). Germline CDR1 and CDR2: SGHRS and YFSETQ. V lost 1 base and J lost 3, with 7 bases in between. The CDR3 runs to 13 residues. The CDR3 reads CASSLTSEETQYF. DNA for the CDR3: TGCGCCAGCAGCTTGACTAGTGAAGAGACCCAGTACTTC.

This clonotype was seen at least ten times. The V and J genes are TRBV14 and TRBJ2-1, with unresolved D. V was trimmed by 5 bases and J by 6 bases, leaving 14 bases between them. The germline CDR1 and CDR2 sequences are SGHDN and FVKESK. The CDR3 contains 14 residues. CDR3 bases: TGTGCCAGCAGCGCGGCCCTGAACCTCAATGAGCAGTTCTTC. Its protein is CASSAALNLNEQFF. Supplemented by reference TRBV14 and TRBJ2-1, the full variable domain reads EAGVTQFPSHSVIEKGQTVTLRCDPISGHDNLYWYRRVMGKEIKFLLHFVKESKQDESGMPNNRFLAERTGGTYSTLKVQPAELEDSGVYFCASSAALNLNEQFFGPGTRLTVL.

The CDR3 nucleotides read TGTGCCAGCAGTCCTCGGAGGGGCCCCGAGCAGTACTTC. This encodes CASSPRRGPEQYF. The chain is built from TRBV12-3 or TRBV12-4 and TRBJ2-7, with D possibly matching TRBD2 (6 bases). V was trimmed by 5 bases and J by 6 bases, leaving 14 bases between them. The CDR3 is 13 amino acids.